Sequencing of this T cell receptor beta chain was carried out in a study of immune evolution from preneoplasia to lung adenocarcinoma. Produced via immunoSEQ multiplex PCR; TCRdb's table is partial and in-frame only. The data contain several thousand clones, approximately 85% of them singletons. The TCR was taken from a person aged 45 to 59 with lung adenocarcinoma. Sequenced sample: FFPE invasive lung adenocarcinoma tissue.

The CDR3 protein is CASSVAAGTDTQYF. Written as DNA, the CDR3 is TGTGCCAGCAGCGTAGCGGCAGGCACAGATACGCAGTATTTT. The chain links TRBV9 to TRBJ2-3; D remains ambiguous. Trimming took 0 bases from V and 1 from J, leaving 6 bases between them. Germline V gene lookup returns CDR1 SGDLS and CDR2 YYNGEE. The CDR3 covers 14 residues.